This T cell receptor beta chain derives from a study of T-cell memory formation after mild COVID-19. The study, taken as a whole, reports: From day 15 to 85, contracting clones were balanced between CD4 and CD8, whereas later expanders leaned toward CD4+.

This clonotype was counted ten times or more. As yet, its antigen is unknown. 5'RACE primed from the constant segment yielded TCR alpha and TCR beta cDNA libraries bearing sample barcodes and UMIs. From the 5' RACE reads, TCRdb called clonotypes with MiXCR, one entry per CDR3 protein. In the table there are 25,000 to 35,000 distinct CDR3 sequences, approximately 21% of which are singletons. The sequenced material came from PBMCs or a T cell subset sorted from them (not recorded which). This TCR was sampled from an adult who had mild COVID-19 (a few samples of this study predate the infection). Cell type and time point are not known.

The CDR3 DNA reads as TGTGCCAGCAGCTTGGCACTGACCTCTGGAAACACCATATATTTT. This gives the protein CASSLALTSGNTIYF. The genes are TRBV5-6 and TRBJ1-3; D uncertain. Deletions cut 0 bases from V and 0 bases from J, with 7 bases between. This CDR3 comprises 15 residues. Germline values: CDR1 SGHDT, CDR2 YYEEEE.